The rows below give T cell receptor beta chains drawn from one sample of a study of T-cell reconstitution after alpha-beta-depleted transplantation in children. MiXCR was run by TCRdb on the PCR reads, yielding one entry per CDR3 protein. The repertoire consists of more than 150,000 distinct CDR3 sequences, with just over 14% occurring once and the leading ten covering under 15%. The material was PBMCs from the stem cell graft donor, obtained from the stem cell graft. These receptors originate from a human donor who donated a stem cell graft to a child with acute lymphoblastic leukemia. Both conserved end residues are trimmed from each CDR3. Each record gives: V gene, clone size, CDR3 protein. Clone size is given for some rows only: seen once, a few or many times, or a class if the clone is expanded.

v_call: TRBV12-3/TRBV12-4; clone_size: once; cdr3_aa: ACSFGFRGEPQH
v_call: TRBV5-1; clone_size: many; cdr3_aa: ASSATFQGEAF
v_call: TRBV12-3/TRBV12-4; clone_size: few; cdr3_aa: ASSLRREVGQY
v_call: TRBV11-2; clone_size: many; cdr3_aa: ASSLVLGVGRTSYEQY
v_call: TRBV5-6; clone_size: many; cdr3_aa: ASSFTQGMNTEAF
v_call: TRBV5-5; clone_size: NA; cdr3_aa: ASSLTQISYEQY
v_call: TRBV20-1; clone_size: many; cdr3_aa: SADPGQDTYEQY
v_call: TRBV6-1; clone_size: NA; cdr3_aa: ARLAGSSPPPTSTDTQY
v_call: TRBV6-5; clone_size: NA; cdr3_aa: ASSQTNSPLH
v_call: TRBV4-2; clone_size: many; cdr3_aa: ASSQGDRSSGNTIY
v_call: TRBV7-7; clone_size: NA; cdr3_aa: ASSSGLASYNEHF
v_call: TRBV10-3; clone_size: many; cdr3_aa: AIRSREANYGYT
v_call: TRBV2; clone_size: few; cdr3_aa: ASDAGRRSSGNTIY
v_call: TRBV6-1; clone_size: few; cdr3_aa: ASSVSGGSNYGYT
v_call: TRBV6-1; clone_size: many; cdr3_aa: ASSDRQGTPYEQY
v_call: TRBV20-1; clone_size: many; cdr3_aa: SARQGGETNTQY
v_call: TRBV4-2; clone_size: NA; cdr3_aa: ASSLSGTSGRVDFVGANVLT
v_call: TRBV5-1; clone_size: many; cdr3_aa: ASSERLAGPKQF
v_call: TRBV12-3/TRBV12-4; clone_size: few; cdr3_aa: ASSILMGGRTYNEQF
v_call: TRBV2; clone_size: few; cdr3_aa: ASIPGTSPGELF
v_call: TRBV6-5; clone_size: many; cdr3_aa: ASSYAPGFLSGNTIY
v_call: TRBV6-2/TRBV6-3; clone_size: few; cdr3_aa: ASSDQTSGSRDEQF
v_call: TRBV3-1; clone_size: many; cdr3_aa: ASSHPTGRGLRTSTEAF
v_call: TRBV5-1; clone_size: many; cdr3_aa: ASQTGTSDYEQF
v_call: TRBV27; clone_size: many; cdr3_aa: ASSLMVGDEQY
v_call: TRBV2; clone_size: few; cdr3_aa: ASTRTGGNQPQH
v_call: TRBV7-2; clone_size: many; cdr3_aa: ASSYDVGDTQY
v_call: TRBV20-1; clone_size: many; cdr3_aa: SATRGWNSPLH
v_call: TRBV29-1; clone_size: NA; cdr3_aa: SARTGNMKNIQY
v_call: TRBV5-1; clone_size: NA; cdr3_aa: ASSLRSSGSEDTQY
v_call: TRBV7-8; clone_size: NA; cdr3_aa: ASSPWPGTGRNEKLF
v_call: TRBV6-2/TRBV6-3; clone_size: many; cdr3_aa: ASSYPTGTSGRRADTQY
v_call: TRBV9; clone_size: NA; cdr3_aa: ASSVDRGETQY
v_call: TRBV6-6; clone_size: many; cdr3_aa: ASSYVRDTEAF
v_call: TRBV29-1; clone_size: NA; cdr3_aa: SAMTGGTGELF
v_call: TRBV20-1; clone_size: NA; cdr3_aa: SAGGVGAGAKGIYEQY
v_call: TRBV20-1; clone_size: many; cdr3_aa: SALDIEGDTQY
v_call: TRBV20-1; clone_size: many; cdr3_aa: SAPRTGGRFGYT
v_call: TRBV21-1; clone_size: NA; cdr3_aa: ASSPRNGNTIY
v_call: TRBV12-3/TRBV12-4; clone_size: many; cdr3_aa: ASRGENYGYT
v_call: TRBV20-1; clone_size: many; cdr3_aa: SARRDNDQPQH